This T cell receptor beta chain is from a study of cytomegalovirus exposure and HLA in healthy donors. Study-wide results and limits: The authors confirmed in vitro that three CMV-associated chains were specific for CMV antigens.

Notes on this clone: Its matching antigen is unknown.

V was pared by 5 bases and J by 6 bases, with 11 bases of the junction left unmatched. Germline-derived CDR1 and CDR2 are SGHAT and FQNNGV. This CDR3 has 15 amino acids. The PCR made use of 60 Vbeta and 13 Jbeta primers. Using immunoSEQ multiplex PCR, the repertoire was profiled, and TCRdb retains in-frame clones only, with some absent. The sample lists about 140,000 clones, 70% occurring once. This chain connects TRBV11-2 to TRBJ1-1, with TRBD1 matching over 8 bases. The sequencing input was PBMCs. This TCR was sampled from a woman aged 55-69 years in good health and CMV-seropositive. The chain's CDR3 is CASSLDRAGSAEAFF. The DNA of the CDR3 is TGTGCCAGCAGCCTGGACAGGGCAGGTAGCGCTGAAGCTTTCTTT.